A single sample is the source of the 11 T cell receptor beta chains below, sequenced in a study of blood T cell repertoires in COVID-19. Produced via immunoSEQ multiplex PCR; TCRdb's table is partial and in-frame only. Of about 200,000 clones in the sample, around 76% were seen once. The sequenced sample was peripheral blood. All receptors come from a woman aged 60-75 years with COVID-19, enrolled during active disease.

The chain carries TRBV7-9 and TRBJ2-7; 8 bases are shared with TRBD2. The V gene end was trimmed by 3 bases and the J gene end by 1 base; junction bases not matched to a gene: 5. Germline-derived CDR1 and CDR2 are SEHNR and FQNEAQ (reference sequence). The CDR3 is 15 amino acids. The CDR3 DNA sequence: TGTGCCAGCAGCTTCCGGGGGGGCCTTTCCTACGAGCAGTACGTC. Translating it yields CASSFRGGLSYEQYV.

The chain links TRBV14 to TRBJ2-3; TRBD2 aligns across 9 bases. The length of the CDR3 is 18 residues. In germline, CDR1 is SGHDN, CDR2 FVKESK. J gave up 2 bases and V 2 bases, and 11 bases lay outside the gene matches. The CDR3 DNA follows: TGTGCCAGCAGCCAAACCATTACGGGACTAGCCTCCACAGATACGCAGTATTTT. Translation gives CASSQTITGLASTDTQYF.

V is TRBV19 and J is TRBJ1-5; no reliable D call. V was cut by 1 base and J by 3 bases, with 10 bases left in between. Germline assignment: CDR1 LNHDA and CDR2 SQIVND (reference sequence). CDR3 length: 15 residues. CDR3 sequence reads: CASSIVHSFNQPQHF. CDR3 DNA sequence: TGTGCCAGTAGTATAGTTCACAGTTTCAATCAGCCCCAGCATTTT.

The gene calls are TRBV5-8 and TRBJ2-3; D is unresolved. CDR1 and CDR2 (germline): SGHTS, YDEGEE. This CDR3 region has 14 residues. The V end lost 3 bases, the J end lost 3 bases, and 11 bases lay between the germline ends. CDR3 in amino acids: CASSWPPRTDTQYF. Here the CDR3 DNA reads TGTGCCAGCAGCTGGCCCCCCAGGACAGATACGCAGTATTTT. Together with reference TRBV5-8 and TRBJ2-3, the CDR3 gives the full variable domain: EAGVTQSPTHLIKTRGQQATLRCSPISGHTSVYWYQQALGLGLQFLLWYDEGEERNRGNFPPRFSGRQFPNYSSELNVNALELEDSALYLCASSWPPRTDTQYFGPGTRLTVL.

This clone has just a few counts. The rearrangement links TRBV19 to TRBJ2-5, with 9 bases matching TRBD2. After removal of 9 bases from V and 1 base from J, the junction contained 12 bases not matched to a gene. Per the germline V gene, CDR1 is LNHDA and CDR2 is SQIVND (reference sequence). There are 16 residues in the CDR3. The DNA for the CDR3 is TGTGCCAGACCCCTAGCGGGATTACTTGTCCAAGAGACCCAGTACTTC. Its protein product is CARPLAGLLVQETQYF.

In this sample, this clone turned up a few times. V is TRBV6-5 and J is TRBJ2-7; a possible D gene is TRBD2 (5 bases). The CDR3 is 16 amino acids. Per the germline V gene, CDR1 is MNHEY and CDR2 is SVGAGI. Trimming cost V 0 bases and J 6 bases, with 18 bases left between them. The chain's CDR3 is CASSYSQMGGFSEQYF. CDR3 nucleotides: TGTGCCAGCAGTTACTCACAGATGGGCGGGTTTTCCGAGCAGTACTTC.

This clone occurred a few times. The V and J genes are TRBV28 and TRBJ2-2; 8 bases are a match to TRBD1. J gave up 3 bases and V 2 bases, and 5 bases lay outside the gene matches. In germline, CDR1 is MDHEN, CDR2 SYDVKM. This CDR3 is built from 16 residues. CDR3 sequence: CASSLGQGADTGELFF. CDR3 nucleotides: TGTGCCAGCAGTTTAGGGCAGGGGGCGGACACCGGGGAGCTGTTTTTT.

The rearrangement uses TRBV23-1 and TRBJ2-7, with 7 nucleotides matching TRBD1. TRBV23-1 carries the ORF label, with uncertain function. There are 13 residues in the CDR3. J lost 3 bases, V lost 6 bases, and 5 bases had no gene match. CDR3 protein: CASRRDRVYEQYV. For the CDR3, the DNA is TGCGCCAGCAGACGAGACAGGGTCTACGAGCAGTACGTC.

The rearrangement uses TRBV28 and TRBJ2-5, with unresolved D. The V and J ends lost 2 bases and 3 bases respectively, with 10 bases between them. The CDR3 contains 14 residues. Germline loops: CDR1 MDHEN, CDR2 SYDVKM. The CDR3 DNA follows: TGTGCCAGCAGTTTACGGCAGGATAAAGAGACCCAGTACTTC. This sequence encodes CASSLRQDKETQYF.

This clone showed up just once. The CDR3 DNA follows: TGTGCCACCAGCAGGGAACAGGGGAACATTAAGTATGGCTACACCTTC. It yields the protein CATSREQGNIKYGYTF. This chain uses TRBV15 with TRBJ1-2; 7 bases are shared with TRBD1. Germline trimming cut 3 bases from V and 5 bases from J; bases unmatched to any gene: 12. This CDR3 has 16 amino acids. Germline CDR1 LNHNV, CDR2 YYDKDF (reference sequence). The full variable domain, completed using reference TRBV15 and TRBJ1-2, is DAMVIQNPRYQVTQFGKPVTLSCSQTLNHNVMYWYQQKSSQAPKLLFHYYDKDFNNEADTPDNFQSRRPNTSFCFLDIRSPGLGDTAMYLCATSREQGNIKYGYTFGSGTRLTVV.

This clone was detected only a few times. The chain couples TRBV7-8 to TRBJ2-2; TRBD2 is a possible D gene (6 bases). The ends were cut back, 0 bases at V and 6 bases at J, with 11 bases in the middle. This CDR3 has 15 residues. Per the germline V gene, CDR1 is SGHVS and CDR2 is FQNEAQ. The CDR3 nucleotides read TGTGCCAGCAGCTTAGCGCCCAGGGAGGCCGGGGAGCTGTTTTTT. As protein: CASSLAPREAGELFF.